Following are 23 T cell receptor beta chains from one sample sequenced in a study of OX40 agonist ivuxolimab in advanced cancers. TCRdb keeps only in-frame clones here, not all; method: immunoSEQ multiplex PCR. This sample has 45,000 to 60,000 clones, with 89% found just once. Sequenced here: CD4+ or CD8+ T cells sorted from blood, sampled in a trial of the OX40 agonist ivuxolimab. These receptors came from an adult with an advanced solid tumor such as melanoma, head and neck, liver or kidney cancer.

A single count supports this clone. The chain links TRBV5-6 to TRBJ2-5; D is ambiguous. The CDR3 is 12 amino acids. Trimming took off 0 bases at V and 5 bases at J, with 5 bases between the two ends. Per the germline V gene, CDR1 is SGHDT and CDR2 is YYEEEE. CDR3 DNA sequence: TGTGCCAGCAGCTTGGGGGCGGAGACCCAGTACTTC. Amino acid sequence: CASSLGAETQYF.

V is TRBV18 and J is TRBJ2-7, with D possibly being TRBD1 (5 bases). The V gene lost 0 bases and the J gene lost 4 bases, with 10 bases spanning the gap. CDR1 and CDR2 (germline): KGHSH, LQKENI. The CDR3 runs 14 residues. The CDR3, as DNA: TGTGCCAGCTCACCACCAATACAGGTTTACGAGCAGTACTTC. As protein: CASSPPIQVYEQYF.

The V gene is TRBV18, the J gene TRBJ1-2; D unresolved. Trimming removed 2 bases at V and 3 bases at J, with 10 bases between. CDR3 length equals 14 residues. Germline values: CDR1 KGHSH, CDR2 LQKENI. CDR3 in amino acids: CASSPTAQHYGYTF. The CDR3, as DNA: TGTGCCAGCTCACCAACGGCGCAGCACTATGGCTACACCTTC.

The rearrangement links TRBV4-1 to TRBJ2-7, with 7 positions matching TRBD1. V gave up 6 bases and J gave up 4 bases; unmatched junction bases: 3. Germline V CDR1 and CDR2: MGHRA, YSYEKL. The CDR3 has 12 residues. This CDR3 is CASSEQGYEQYF. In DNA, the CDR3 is TGCGCCAGCAGTGAACAGGGGTACGAGCAGTACTTC.

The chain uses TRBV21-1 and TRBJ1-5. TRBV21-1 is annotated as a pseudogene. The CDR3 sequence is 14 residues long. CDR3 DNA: TGTGCCAGCAGCACTGGGAGGGGGCGGCAGCCCCAGCATTTT. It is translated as CASSTGRGRQPQHF.

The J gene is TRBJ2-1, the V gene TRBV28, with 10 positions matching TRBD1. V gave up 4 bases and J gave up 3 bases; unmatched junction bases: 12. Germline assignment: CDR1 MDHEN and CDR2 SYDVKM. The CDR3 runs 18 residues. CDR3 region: CASSWGEYGTGVYNEQFF. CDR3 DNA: TGTGCCAGCAGTTGGGGGGAGTACGGGACAGGGGTCTACAATGAGCAGTTCTTC.

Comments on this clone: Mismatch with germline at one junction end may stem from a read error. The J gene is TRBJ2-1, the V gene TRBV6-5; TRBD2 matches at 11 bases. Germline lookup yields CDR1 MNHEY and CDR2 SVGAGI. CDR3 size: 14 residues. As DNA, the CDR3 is TGTGCCAGCAGTTTTAGCGGGGGGGCCAATGAGCGGTTCTTC. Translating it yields CASSFSGGANERFF.

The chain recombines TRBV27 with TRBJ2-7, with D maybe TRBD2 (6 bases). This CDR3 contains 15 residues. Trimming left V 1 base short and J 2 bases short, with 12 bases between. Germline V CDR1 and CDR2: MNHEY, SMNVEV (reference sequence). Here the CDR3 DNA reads TGTGCCAGCAGTTTATACGCGGGACCAACCTACGAGCAGTACTTC. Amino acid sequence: CASSLYAGPTYEQYF.

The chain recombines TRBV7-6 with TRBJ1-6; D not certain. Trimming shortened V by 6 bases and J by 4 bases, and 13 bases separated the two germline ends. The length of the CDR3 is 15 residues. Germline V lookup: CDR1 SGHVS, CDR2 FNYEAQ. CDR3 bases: TGTGCCAGCAGAATAGCTCCAGAATATAATTCACCCCTCCACTTT. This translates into CASRIAPEYNSPLHF.

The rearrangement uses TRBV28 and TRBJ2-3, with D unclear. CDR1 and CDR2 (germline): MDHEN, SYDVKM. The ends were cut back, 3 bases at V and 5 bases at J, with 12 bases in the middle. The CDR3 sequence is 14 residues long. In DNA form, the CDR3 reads TGTGCCAGCAGTTTTTGGCGGTCGGGAGATACGCAGTATTTT. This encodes CASSFWRSGDTQYF.

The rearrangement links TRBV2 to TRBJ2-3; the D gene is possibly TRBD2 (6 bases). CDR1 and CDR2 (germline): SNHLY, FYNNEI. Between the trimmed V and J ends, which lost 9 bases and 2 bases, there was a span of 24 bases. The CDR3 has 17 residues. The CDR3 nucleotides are TGTGCCAGTCGATCCCGTCAAGATACTAGCAACACAGATACGCAGTATTTT. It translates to CASRSRQDTSNTDTQYF.

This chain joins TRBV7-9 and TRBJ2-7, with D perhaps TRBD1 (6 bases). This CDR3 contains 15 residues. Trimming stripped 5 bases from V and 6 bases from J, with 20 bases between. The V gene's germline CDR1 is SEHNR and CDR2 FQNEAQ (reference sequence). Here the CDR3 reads CASSREPGQISEQYV. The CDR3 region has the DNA TGTGCCAGCAGCCGAGAACCGGGACAAATAAGCGAGCAGTACGTC.

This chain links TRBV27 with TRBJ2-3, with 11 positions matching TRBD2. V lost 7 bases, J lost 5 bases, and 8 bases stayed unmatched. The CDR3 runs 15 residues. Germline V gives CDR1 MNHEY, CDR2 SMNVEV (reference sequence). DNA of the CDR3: TGTGCCAGCACCCTACTAGCGGGAGTTCGAGATACGCAGTATTTT. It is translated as CASTLLAGVRDTQYF.

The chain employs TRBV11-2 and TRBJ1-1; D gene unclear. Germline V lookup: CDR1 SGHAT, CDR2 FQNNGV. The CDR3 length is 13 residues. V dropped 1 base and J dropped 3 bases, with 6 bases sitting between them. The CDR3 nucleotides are TGTGCCAGCAGCTTAGGAGGCGACACTGAAGCTTTCTTT. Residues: CASSLGGDTEAFF.

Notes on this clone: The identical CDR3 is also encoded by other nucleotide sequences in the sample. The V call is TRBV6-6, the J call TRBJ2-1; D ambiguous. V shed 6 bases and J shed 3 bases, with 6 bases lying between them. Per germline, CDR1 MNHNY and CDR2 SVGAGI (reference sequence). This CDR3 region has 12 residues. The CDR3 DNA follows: TGTGCCAGCAGCCCCAACTACAATGAGCAGTTCTTC. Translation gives CASSPNYNEQFF.

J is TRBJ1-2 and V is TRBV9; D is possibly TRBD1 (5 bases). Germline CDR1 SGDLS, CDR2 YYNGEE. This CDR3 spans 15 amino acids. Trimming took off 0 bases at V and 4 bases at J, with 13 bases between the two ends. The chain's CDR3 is CASSVVGHGGYGYTF. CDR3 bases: TGTGCCAGCAGCGTAGTTGGACACGGAGGCTATGGCTACACCTTC. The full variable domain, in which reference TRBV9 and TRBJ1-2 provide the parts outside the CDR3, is DSGVTQTPKHLITATGQRVTLRCSPRSGDLSVYWYQQSLDQGLQFLIQYYNGEERAKGNILERFSAQQFPDLHSELNLSSLELGDSALYFCASSVVGHGGYGYTFGSGTRLTVV.

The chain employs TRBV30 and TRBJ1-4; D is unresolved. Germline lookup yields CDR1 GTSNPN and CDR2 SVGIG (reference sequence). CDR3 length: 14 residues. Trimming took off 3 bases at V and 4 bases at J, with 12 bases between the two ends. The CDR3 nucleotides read TGTGCCTGGAGCCCCCCCAGGTATAATGAAAAACTGTTTTTT. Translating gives CAWSPPRYNEKLFF.

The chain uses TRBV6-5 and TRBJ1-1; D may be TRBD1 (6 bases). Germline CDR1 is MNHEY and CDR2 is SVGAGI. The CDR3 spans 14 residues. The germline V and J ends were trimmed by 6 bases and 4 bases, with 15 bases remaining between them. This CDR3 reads CASRTGPGGTEAFF. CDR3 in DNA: TGTGCCAGCAGAACAGGGCCCGGGGGCACTGAAGCTTTCTTT.

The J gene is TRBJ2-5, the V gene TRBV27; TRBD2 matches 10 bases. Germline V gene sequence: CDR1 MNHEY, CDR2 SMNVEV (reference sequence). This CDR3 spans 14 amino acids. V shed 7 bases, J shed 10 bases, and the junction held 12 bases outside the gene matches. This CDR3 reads CASNNSGGPDDQYF. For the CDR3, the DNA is TGTGCCAGCAATAATAGCGGGGGGCCGGACGACCAGTACTTC.

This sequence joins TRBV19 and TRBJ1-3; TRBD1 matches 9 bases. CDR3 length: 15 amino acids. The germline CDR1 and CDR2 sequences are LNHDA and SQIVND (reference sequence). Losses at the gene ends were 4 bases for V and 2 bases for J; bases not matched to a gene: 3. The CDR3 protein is CASSTWTGAGNTIYF. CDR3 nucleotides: TGTGCCAGTAGTACTTGGACAGGGGCTGGAAACACCATATATTTT. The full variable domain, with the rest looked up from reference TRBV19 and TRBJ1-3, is DGGITQSPKYLFRKEGQNVTLSCEQNLNHDAMYWYRQDPGQGLRLIYYSQIVNDFQKGDIAEGYSVSREKKESFPLTVTSAQKNPTAFYLCASSTWTGAGNTIYFGEGSWLTVV.

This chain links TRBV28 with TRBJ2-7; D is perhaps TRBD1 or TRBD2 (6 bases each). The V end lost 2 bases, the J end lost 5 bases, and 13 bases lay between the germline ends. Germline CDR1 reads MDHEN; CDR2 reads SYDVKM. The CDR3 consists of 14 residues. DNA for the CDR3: TGTGCCAGCAGTTTAGTGGTAGGGGGGAACGAGCAGTACGTC. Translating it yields CASSLVVGGNEQYV.

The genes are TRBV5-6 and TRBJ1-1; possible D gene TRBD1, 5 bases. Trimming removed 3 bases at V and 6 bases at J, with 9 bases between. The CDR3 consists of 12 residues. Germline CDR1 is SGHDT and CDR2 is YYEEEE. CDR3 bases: TGTGCCAGCAGCTGGGGACCCGCTGAAGCTTTCTTT. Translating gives CASSWGPAEAFF.

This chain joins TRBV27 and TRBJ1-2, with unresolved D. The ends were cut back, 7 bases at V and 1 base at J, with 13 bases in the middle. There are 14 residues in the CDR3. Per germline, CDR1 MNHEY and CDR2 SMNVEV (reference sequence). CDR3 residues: CASTSYRDNYGYTF. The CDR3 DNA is TGTGCCAGCACGTCCTATAGGGATAACTATGGCTACACCTTC.